Each of the 9 T cell receptor beta chains below was sequenced from the same sample in a study of graft-versus-host responses after intestinal transplantation. Repertoires were generated with immunoSEQ multiplex PCR, while TCRdb's copy carries only in-frame clones and drops some. The table includes about 19,000 clones, 80% to 95% detected once. The sample here was PBMCs, taken 350 to 400 days after transplant. The origin of the receptors is a human patient who received an intestinal transplant, so some T cells may come from the graft donor.

The V and J genes are TRBV7-9 and TRBJ2-1; 9 bases agree with TRBD1. The CDR3 sequence is 15 residues long. The V segment lost 1 base and the J segment 3 bases; nucleotides outside the gene matches: 1. Germline loops: CDR1 SEHNR, CDR2 FQNEAQ (reference sequence). The CDR3: CASSLGTGVYNEQFF. The DNA for the CDR3 is TGTGCCAGCAGCTTAGGGACAGGGGTCTACAATGAGCAGTTCTTC.

This clone was counted once. This rearrangement joins TRBV9 to TRBJ1-5; D gene unclear. Germline assignment: CDR1 SGDLS and CDR2 YYNGEE. Trimming cost V 4 bases and J 7 bases, with 15 bases left between them. The CDR3 sequence is 14 residues long. In DNA, the CDR3 is TGTGCCAGCAGCCAGTGGGCCGTCGGACAGCCCCAGCATTTT. Its protein is CASSQWAVGQPQHF. Full variable domain (missing parts from reference TRBV9 and TRBJ1-5): DSGVTQTPKHLITATGQRVTLRCSPRSGDLSVYWYQQSLDQGLQFLIQYYNGEERAKGNILERFSAQQFPDLHSELNLSSLELGDSALYFCASSQWAVGQPQHFGDGTRLSIL.

The chain combines TRBV1 with TRBJ2-6; no DNA check was done on the table's D call, TRBD2. TRBV1 is an annotated pseudogene. The CDR3 covers 18 residues. CDR3 sequence (DNA): TGCACCAGCAGCCCCCTAGCGGGGGCCGGCTCTGGGGCCAACGTCCTGACTTTC. This gives the protein CTSSPLAGAGSGANVLTF.

The rearrangement uses TRBV6-1 and TRBJ2-1; 11 nucleotides line up with TRBD2. The CDR3 spans 15 residues. Germline V gene sequence: CDR1 MNHNS, CDR2 SASEGT. V trimming: 4 bases; J trimming: 2 bases; junction bases outside the gene matches: 1. The CDR3 DNA follows: TGTGCCAGCAGTGGACTAGCGGGACCCTACAATGAGCAGTTCTTC. Translated: CASSGLAGPYNEQFF.

The chain recombines TRBV28 with TRBJ1-2; 7 bases align to TRBD1. CDR1 is MDHEN, CDR2 SYDVKM, per germline. The ends lost 8 bases at V and 2 bases at J; junction bases unmatched: 8. The CDR3 is 14 residues long. As DNA, the CDR3 is TGTGCCAGCGTCCGGGACAGAAAAAACTATGGCTACACCTTC. Amino acids: CASVRDRKNYGYTF.

This clone is a singleton in its sample. The V call is TRBV6-1, the J call TRBJ1-2, with TRBD1 identical over 7 bases. This CDR3 contains 14 residues. V gave up 11 bases and J gave up 4 bases; unmatched junction bases: 13. Germline V CDR1 and CDR2: MNHNS, SASEGT. CDR3 protein: CAGGDRTGPYGYTF. The CDR3 DNA sequence: TGTGCCGGAGGGGATCGGACAGGCCCCTATGGCTACACCTTC.

The chain uses TRBV6-5 and TRBJ2-2; 7 bases agree with TRBD1. V lost 6 bases to trimming and J lost 1 base; unmatched junction nucleotides: 5. This CDR3 contains 15 residues. Germline lookup yields CDR1 MNHEY and CDR2 SVGAGI. CDR3 nucleotides: TGTGCCAGCAGATCGGGACAGTTGAACACCGGGGAGCTGTTTTTT. Protein: CASRSGQLNTGELFF.

This chain connects TRBV5-1 to TRBJ1-5; D not resolved. CDR3 length: 13 residues. Germline CDR1 SGHRS, CDR2 YFSETQ. V lost 0 bases and J 5 bases, leaving 6 bases between the germline ends. CDR3 residues: CASSLDSYQPQHF. The CDR3 DNA reads as TGCGCCAGCAGCTTGGACAGTTATCAGCCCCAGCATTTT. The whole variable domain, remainder taken from reference TRBV5-1 and TRBJ1-5, is KAGVTQTPRYLIKTRGQQVTLSCSPISGHRSVSWYQQTPGQGLQFLFEYFSETQRNKGNFPGRFSGRQFSNSRSEMNVSTLELGDSALYLCASSLDSYQPQHFGDGTRLSIL.

The chain couples TRBV7-3 to TRBJ2-7, with 7 nucleotides matching TRBD1. The CDR3 spans 13 residues. V shed 2 bases, J shed 6 bases, and the junction held 4 bases outside the gene matches. Germline V gene data show CDR1 as SGHTA and CDR2 as FQGTGA. The CDR3 region is CASSLQGVGEQYF. In DNA, the CDR3 is TGTGCCAGCAGCTTACAGGGGGTCGGCGAGCAGTACTTC.